These T cell receptor beta chains were read from a single sample in a study of blood T cell repertoires in COVID-19. Sequenced by immunoSEQ multiplex PCR; TCRdb stores in-frame clones only, minus some. Of about 130,000 clones listed, about 86% were seen once; the top ten hold around 3%. Specimen: peripheral blood. The receptors derive from an elderly woman with acute or convalescent COVID-19. Both conserved end residues are part of each CDR3. A D gene is named only where the DNA matches it firmly. Clone size, where shown, is once, few, many, or a class for clones that have expanded.

D gene	J gene	V gene	clone size	CDR3 DNA	CDR3 protein
-	TRBJ1-2	TRBV5-8	-	TGTGCCAGCAGCTTGGCCGGGGGAGAGGTCTATGGCTACACCTTC	CASSLAGGEVYGYTF
TRBD1	TRBJ1-5	TRBV27	-	TGTGCCAGCAGTGACCGGGACAGTGGCAATCAGCCCCAGCATTTT	CASSDRDSGNQPQHF
-	TRBJ2-3	TRBV18	-	TGTGCCAGCTCATATAGGGGTTCGGATACGCAGTATTTT	CASSYRGSDTQYF
-	TRBJ2-7	TRBV9	-	TGTGCCAGCAGCGTGGGGACAACCTACGAGCAGTACTTC	CASSVGTTYEQYF
TRBD1	TRBJ2-1	TRBV5-1	-	TGCGCCAGCAGCCCCGGCACGACAGGGAAGACCAATGAGCAGTTCTTC	CASSPGTTGKTNEQFF
-	TRBJ2-1	TRBV7-2	-	TGTGCCAGCCTAGCGAGCAGTTACAATGAGCAGTTCTTC	CASLASSYNEQFF
-	TRBJ2-1	TRBV4-2	-	TGTGCCAGCAGCCAAGAGCGGGTTGCCCCGACCTACAATGAGCAGTTCTTC	CASSQERVAPTYNEQFF
TRBD2	TRBJ2-1	TRBV11-2	once	TGTGCCAGCAGCTCATCCGGGGGGTCGATCTCCTACAATGAGCAGTTCTTC	CASSSSGGSISYNEQFF
-	TRBJ1-1	TRBV2	-	TGTGCCATCGGGACACCTTTGAACACTGAAGCTTTCTTT	CAIGTPLNTEAFF
-	TRBJ2-7	TRBV18	-	TGTGCCAGCTCACCGACTTCAACCGCCACCTACGAGCAGTACTTC	CASSPTSTATYEQYF
-	TRBJ1-5	TRBV23-1	-	TGCGCCAGCAGTCCCCCCCTGGGGCAGCAGAATCAGCCCCAGCATTTT	CASSPPLGQQNQPQHF
TRBD1	TRBJ1-2	TRBV12-3/TRBV12-4	-	TGTGCCAGCAGTTTACGGGACAGGGGGGCTCTCACCTTC	CASSLRDRGALTF
TRBD1	TRBJ1-6	TRBV30	-	TGTGCCTGGAGTAGGGGGCCCTACGGGCGCTCCTATAATTCACCCCTCCACTTT	CAWSRGPYGRSYNSPLHF